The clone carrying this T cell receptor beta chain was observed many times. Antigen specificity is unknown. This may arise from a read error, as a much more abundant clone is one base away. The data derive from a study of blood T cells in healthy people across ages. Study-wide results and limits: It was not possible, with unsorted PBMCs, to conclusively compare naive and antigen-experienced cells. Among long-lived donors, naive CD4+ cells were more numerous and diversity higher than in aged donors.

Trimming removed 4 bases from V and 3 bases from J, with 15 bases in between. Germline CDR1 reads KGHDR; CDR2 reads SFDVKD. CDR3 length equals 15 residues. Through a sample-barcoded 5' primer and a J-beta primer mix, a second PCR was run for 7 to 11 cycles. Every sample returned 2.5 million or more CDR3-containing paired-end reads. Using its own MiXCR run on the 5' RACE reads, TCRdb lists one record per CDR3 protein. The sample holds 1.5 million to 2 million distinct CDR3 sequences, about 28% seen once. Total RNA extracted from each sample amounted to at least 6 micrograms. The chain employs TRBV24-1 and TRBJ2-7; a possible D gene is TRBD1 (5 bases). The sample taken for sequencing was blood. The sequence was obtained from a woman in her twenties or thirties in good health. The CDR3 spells CATSDRKGLHYEQYF. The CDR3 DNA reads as TGTGCCACCAGTGACCGCAAGGGGCTGCACTACGAGCAGTACTTC.